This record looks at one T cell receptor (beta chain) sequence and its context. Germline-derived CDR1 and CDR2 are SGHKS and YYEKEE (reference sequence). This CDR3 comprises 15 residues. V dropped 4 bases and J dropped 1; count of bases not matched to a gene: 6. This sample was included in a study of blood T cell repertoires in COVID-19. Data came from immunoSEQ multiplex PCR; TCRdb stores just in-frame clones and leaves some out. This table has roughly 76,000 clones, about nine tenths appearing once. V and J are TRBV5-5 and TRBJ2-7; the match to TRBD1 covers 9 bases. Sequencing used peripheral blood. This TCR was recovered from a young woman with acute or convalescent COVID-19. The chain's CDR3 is CASSMGQGISYEQYF. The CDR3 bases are TGTGCCAGCAGCATGGGACAGGGAATTTCCTACGAGCAGTACTTC.